This TCR beta chain was sequenced in a study of blood T cell repertoires in COVID-19. About the research overall: Sources were T cells, B-cell-depleted T cells, or PBMCs; the material itself was cDNA or gDNA.

Using immunoSEQ multiplex PCR, the repertoire was profiled, and TCRdb retains in-frame clones only, with some absent. The data hold about 300,000 clones, with roughly 86% observed a single time. Germline V gives CDR1 LGHNA, CDR2 YNFKEQ. After removal of 0 bases from V and 6 bases from J, the junction contained 5 bases not matched to a gene. The CDR3 has 15 amino acids. The chain recombines TRBV4-2 with TRBJ2-1; 7 nucleotides align to TRBD2. The sequenced material came from peripheral blood. The source of this sequence is a woman in her twenties or thirties with COVID-19, enrolled during active disease. CDR3 sequence: CASSQEEGGGNEQFF. The CDR3 nucleotides read TGTGCCAGCAGCCAAGAAGAGGGCGGGGGCAATGAGCAGTTCTTC.